This entry describes one TCR beta chain. Its matching antigen is unknown. The trim removed 1 base at V and 7 bases at J, leaving 9 bases unmatched. Germline CDR1 reads SNHLY; CDR2 reads FYNNEI. CDR3 size: 18 residues. TCRdb redid the calling of the reads with MiXCR, one entry per CDR3 protein. The sample shows hundreds of thousands of distinct CDR3 sequences, roughly 24% of them seen only once. This entry comes from a study of T cell repertoires in cytomegalovirus infection. Across the study: Public TCR beta signatures were indicative of both CMV infection and a matching HLA type.

Broader study findings: Cumulative public TCR beta family frequency identified carriers of CMV plus the relevant HLA. Across the ex vivo response, the dominant clonotypes were HLA-C-restricted CMV-specific TCR beta clonotypes.

The rearrangement uses TRBV2 and TRBJ2-1, with 14 bases identical to TRBD2. Input material: CD8+ T cells from PBMCs. This clonotype was sampled from a human donor in good health (CMV status not recorded). Some clones in this sample may be carry-over from other donors' samples. As DNA, the CDR3 is TGTGCCAGCAGTGAAGGACTAGCGGGGGGGCCGAAGGGAAATGAGCAGTTCTTC. Translation gives CASSEGLAGGPKGNEQFF.